This T cell receptor beta chain originates from a study of blood T cells in healthy people across ages. Notes on this clonotype: Its specificity is unknown.

The study, taken as a whole, reports: Long-lived donors carried more naive CD4+ cells and greater diversity than aged donors.

Primers used in a second PCR of roughly 6 to 12 cycles were a sample-barcoded 5' primer and a J-beta primer mix. A template-switch adaptor with 12 random nucleotides tagged each cDNA molecule. Every sample gave at least 2.5 million paired-end reads containing CDR3. TCRdb re-analysed the 5' RACE reads in MiXCR, keeping a single row per CDR3 protein. Of around 500,000 distinct CDR3 sequences detected, approximately 26% appear once; the ten largest clones hold about 3.3%. Germline V lookup: CDR1 MNHNY, CDR2 SVGAGI (reference sequence). Trimming took off 6 bases at V and 4 bases at J, with 9 bases between the two ends. The CDR3 length is 12 residues. These data were likewise used in another study, on T cells of mothers and their children. From that study: Overlap in related mother-child pairs always slightly exceeded unrelated pairs, never significantly.

This sequence was found in a boy aged 2 to 10 in good health. The sample comprised blood. The genes are TRBV6-6 and TRBJ2-5; no firm D call. Here the CDR3 DNA reads TGTGCCAGCAGACACCAGCGAGAGACCCAGTACTTC. It specifies CASRHQRETQYF.